The source of this T cell receptor beta chain is a study of blood T cell repertoires in COVID-19. Study details: The analysed material was cDNA or gDNA that came from T cells, B-cell-depleted T cells, or PBMCs.

V lost 4 bases and J lost 0; bases outside the gene matches: 3. The length of the CDR3 is 15 residues. Looked up from germline, CDR1 is SGHRS and CDR2 is YFSETQ. Authors' data handling: Quantification of nucleated cells was approximated via reference gene primer amplification. The protocol was immunoSEQ multiplex PCR, while the TCRdb copy is restricted to in-frame clones and leaves out a portion. D and trimming were read from the DNA, whereas the V and J calls and clone size are those reported in that table. The sample holds under 300,000 clones; around 81% are singletons and the top ten take just under 3%. On this clone: Other DNA sequences from this sample encode an identical CDR3 as well.

Specimen: peripheral blood. This sequence was found in an older woman with active or convalescent COVID-19. The chain joins TRBV5-1 to TRBJ2-1; TRBD2 agrees at 8 bases. The CDR3 region is CASSLSGSSYNEQFF. The CDR3 DNA follows: TGCGCCAGCAGCCTAAGCGGGAGCTCCTACAATGAGCAGTTCTTC.